These 9 T cell receptor beta chains came from one sample sequenced in a study of early T cells in non-severe SARS-CoV-2 infection. TCRdb re-analysed the 5' RACE reads in MiXCR, keeping a single row per CDR3 protein. This sample has about 27,000 distinct CDR3 sequences, with 2.5% to 3.5% found just once. The sequencing input was whole blood. The receptors were sampled from an adult who was a healthcare worker with PCR-confirmed SARS-CoV-2 infection or an uninfected control (not recorded which).

This clonotype is medium-sized (0.01 to 0.1%). The chain carries TRBV12-3 or TRBV12-4 and TRBJ2-2; 10 positions agree with TRBD2. V shed 2 bases, J shed 4 bases, and the junction held 13 bases outside the gene matches. The CDR3 loop spans 19 amino acids. The CDR3 sequence is CASSLPSGGSEKFTGELFF. Here the CDR3 DNA reads TGTGCCAGCAGTTTACCTAGCGGGGGAAGCGAGAAATTCACCGGGGAGCTGTTTTTT.

By share, this clonotype ranks as medium-sized. The chain combines TRBV20-1 with TRBJ1-1; TRBD1 matches 8 bases. The CDR3 length is 14 residues. The ends lost 0 bases at V and 5 bases at J; junction bases unmatched: 5. CDR1 is DFQATT, CDR2 SNEGSKA, per germline (reference sequence). The CDR3 sequence is CSARDSRGRTEAFF. The CDR3 DNA sequence: TGCAGTGCTAGAGATAGCAGGGGGCGAACTGAAGCTTTCTTT.

This clonotype was detected many times. The CDR3 nucleotides read TGTGCCAGCTCCGTCGGGTTAAACTACGAGCAGTACGTC. It codes for CASSVGLNYEQYV. The rearrangement uses TRBV18 and TRBJ2-7; no firm D call. This CDR3 region has 13 residues. The V gene's germline CDR1 is KGHSH and CDR2 LQKENI. V lost 6 bases and J lost 3, with 12 bases in between.

The table lists this clonotype with many counts. The V gene is TRBV4-1, the J gene TRBJ2-1; TRBD2 might be the D (6 bases). Trimming shortened V by 6 bases and J by 6 bases, and 33 bases separated the two germline ends. The CDR3 has 20 residues. Germline V gene lookup returns CDR1 MGHRA and CDR2 YSYEKL. The CDR3 DNA is TGCGCCAGCAGTACACGGGGGAGGAGTGAGGGGCTTCGGAGTGGCAATGAGCAGTTCTTC. Translated: CASSTRGRSEGLRSGNEQFF.

This clonotype was seen repeatedly, ten times or more. V gene TRBV6-1 combines with J gene TRBJ2-1; 9 bases line up with TRBD2. CDR3 length equals 16 residues. Germline V lookup: CDR1 MNHNS, CDR2 SASEGT. V dropped 0 bases and J dropped 4; count of bases not matched to a gene: 4. The CDR3 bases are TGTGCCAGCAGTGAAGCGCGGGGGGGCCCGTACAATGAGCAGTTCTTC. Its translation is CASSEARGGPYNEQFF.

Ten or more counts support this clonotype. CDR3 in amino acids: CASSDLPGKVGANVLTF. The CDR3 DNA reads TGTGCCAGCAGCGATCTACCAGGGAAAGTTGGGGCCAACGTCCTGACTTTC. This chain joins TRBV11-2 and TRBJ2-6; TRBD1 might be the D (5 bases). CDR1 and CDR2 from the germline V gene are SGHAT and FQNNGV. The CDR3 has 17 residues. Trimming stripped 5 bases from V and 3 bases from J, with 17 bases between. The variable domain in full, with the rest retrieved from reference TRBV11-2 and TRBJ2-6, is EAGVAQSPRYKIIEKRQSVAFWCNPISGHATLYWYQQILGQGPKLLIQFQNNGVVDDSQLPKDRFSAERLKGVDSTLKIQPAKLEDSAVYLCASSDLPGKVGANVLTFGAGSRLTVL.

This clonotype was detected many times. CDR3 sequence reads: CARKVGDEQYV. CDR3 DNA sequence: TGTGCGCGCAAGGTCGGGGACGAGCAGTACGTC. This rearrangement joins TRBV2 to TRBJ2-7; perhaps TRBD2 as D (5 bases). Germline CDR1 and CDR2: SNHLY and FYNNEI. CDR3 length: 11 amino acids.

This clonotype was detected ten times or more. The gene calls are TRBV10-3 and TRBJ1-5; tentatively, D is TRBD1 (6 bases). The V end was cut by 9 bases, the J end by 6 bases, with 15 bases between. The CDR3 is made up of 13 amino acids. CDR1 and CDR2 (germline): ENHRY, SYGVKD. In DNA, the CDR3 is TGTGCCATTGGAACAGGGTCTGGTCAGCCCCAGCATTTT. As protein: CAIGTGSGQPQHF.

At least ten counts were recorded for this clonotype. CDR3 residues: CASSQDNPGLAGGQETQYF. The CDR3 nucleotides read TGTGCCAGCAGCCAAGATAATCCCGGGCTAGCGGGGGGGCAAGAGACCCAGTACTTC. The V call is TRBV3-1, the J call TRBJ2-5, with TRBD2 identical over 12 bases. This CDR3 region has 19 residues. CDR1 LGHDT and CDR2 YNNKEL come from the germline V gene (reference sequence). The ends lost 0 bases at V and 2 bases at J; junction bases unmatched: 10.